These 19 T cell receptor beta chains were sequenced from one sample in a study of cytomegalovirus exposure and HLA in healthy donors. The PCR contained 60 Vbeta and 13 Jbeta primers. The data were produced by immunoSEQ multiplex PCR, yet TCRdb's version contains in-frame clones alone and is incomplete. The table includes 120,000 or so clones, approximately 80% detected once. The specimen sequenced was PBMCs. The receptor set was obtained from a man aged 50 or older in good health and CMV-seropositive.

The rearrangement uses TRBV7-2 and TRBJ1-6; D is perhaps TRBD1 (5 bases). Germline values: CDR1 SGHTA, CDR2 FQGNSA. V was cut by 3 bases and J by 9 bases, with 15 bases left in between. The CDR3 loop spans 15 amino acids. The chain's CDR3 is CASSLGQSNGSPLHF. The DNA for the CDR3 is TGTGCCAGCAGCTTGGGGCAATCGAACGGTTCACCCCTCCACTTT.

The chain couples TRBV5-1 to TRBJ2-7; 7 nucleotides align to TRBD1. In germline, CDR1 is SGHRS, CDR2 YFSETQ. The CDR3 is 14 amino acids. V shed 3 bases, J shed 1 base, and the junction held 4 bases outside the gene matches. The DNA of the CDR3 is TGCGCCAGCAGCTGGGGACAGCTATCCTACGAGCAGTACTTC. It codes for CASSWGQLSYEQYF.

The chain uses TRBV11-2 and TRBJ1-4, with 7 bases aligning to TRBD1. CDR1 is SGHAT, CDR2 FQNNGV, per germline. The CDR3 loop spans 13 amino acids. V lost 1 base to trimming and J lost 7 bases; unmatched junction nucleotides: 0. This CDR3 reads CASSLGQGEKLFF. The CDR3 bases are TGTGCCAGCAGCTTAGGACAGGGTGAAAAACTGTTTTTT.

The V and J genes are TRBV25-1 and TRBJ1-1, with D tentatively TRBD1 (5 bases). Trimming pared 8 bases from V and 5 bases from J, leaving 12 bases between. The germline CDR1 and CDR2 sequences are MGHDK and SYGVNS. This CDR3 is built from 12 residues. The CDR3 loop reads CASSPGMTEAFF. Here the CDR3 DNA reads TGTGCCAGCTCCCCAGGGATGACTGAAGCTTTCTTT.

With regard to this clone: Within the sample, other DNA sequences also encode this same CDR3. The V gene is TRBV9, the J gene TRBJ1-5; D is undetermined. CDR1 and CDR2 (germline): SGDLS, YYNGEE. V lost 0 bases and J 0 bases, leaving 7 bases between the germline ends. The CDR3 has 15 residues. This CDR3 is CASSVGPTSNQPQHF. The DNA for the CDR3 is TGTGCCAGCAGCGTAGGGCCCACTAGCAATCAGCCCCAGCATTTT. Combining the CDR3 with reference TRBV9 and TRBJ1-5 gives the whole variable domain DSGVTQTPKHLITATGQRVTLRCSPRSGDLSVYWYQQSLDQGLQFLIQYYNGEERAKGNILERFSAQQFPDLHSELNLSSLELGDSALYFCASSVGPTSNQPQHFGDGTRLSIL.

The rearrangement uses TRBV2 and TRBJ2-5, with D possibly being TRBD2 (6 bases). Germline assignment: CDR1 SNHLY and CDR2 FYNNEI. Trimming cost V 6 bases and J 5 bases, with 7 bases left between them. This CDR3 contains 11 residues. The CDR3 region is CASREGETQYF. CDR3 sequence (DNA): TGTGCCAGCAGGGAGGGTGAGACCCAGTACTTC.

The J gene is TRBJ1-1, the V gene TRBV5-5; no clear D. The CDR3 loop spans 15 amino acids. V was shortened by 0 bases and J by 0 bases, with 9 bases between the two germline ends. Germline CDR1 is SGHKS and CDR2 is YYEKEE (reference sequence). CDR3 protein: CASSLVAQLNTEAFF. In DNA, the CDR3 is TGTGCCAGCAGCTTGGTGGCACAGTTGAACACTGAAGCTTTCTTT.

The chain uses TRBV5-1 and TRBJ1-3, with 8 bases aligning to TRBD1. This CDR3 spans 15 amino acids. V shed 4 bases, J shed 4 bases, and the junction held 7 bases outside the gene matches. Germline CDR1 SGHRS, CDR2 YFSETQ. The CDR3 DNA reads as TGCGCCAGCAGCAACGGACAGGGAGCCGGAAACACCATATATTTT. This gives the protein CASSNGQGAGNTIYF.

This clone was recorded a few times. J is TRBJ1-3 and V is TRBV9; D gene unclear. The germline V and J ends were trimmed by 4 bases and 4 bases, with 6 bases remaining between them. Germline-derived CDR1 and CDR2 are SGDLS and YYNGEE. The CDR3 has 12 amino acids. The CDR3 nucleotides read TGTGCCAGCAGCCTTGCGGGAAACACCATATATTTT. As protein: CASSLAGNTIYF.

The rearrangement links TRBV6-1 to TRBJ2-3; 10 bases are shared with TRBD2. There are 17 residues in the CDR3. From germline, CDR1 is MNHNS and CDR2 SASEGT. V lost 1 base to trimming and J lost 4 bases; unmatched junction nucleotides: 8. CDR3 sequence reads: CASSEGTAGGFADTQYF. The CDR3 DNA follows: TGTGCCAGCAGTGAAGGGACAGCGGGGGGGTTCGCAGATACGCAGTATTTT.

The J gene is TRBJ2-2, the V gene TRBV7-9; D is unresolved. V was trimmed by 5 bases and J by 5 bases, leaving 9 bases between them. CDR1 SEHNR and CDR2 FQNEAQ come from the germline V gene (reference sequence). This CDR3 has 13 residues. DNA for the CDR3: TGTGCCAGCAGCCCCCAGGCAACCGGGGAGCTGTTTTTT. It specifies CASSPQATGELFF.

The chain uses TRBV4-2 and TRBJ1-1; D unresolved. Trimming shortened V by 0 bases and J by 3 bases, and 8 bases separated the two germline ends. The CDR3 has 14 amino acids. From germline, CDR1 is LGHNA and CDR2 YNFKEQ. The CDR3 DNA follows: TGTGCCAGCAGCCAAGATACGCGGGACACTGAAGCTTTCTTT. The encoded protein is CASSQDTRDTEAFF.

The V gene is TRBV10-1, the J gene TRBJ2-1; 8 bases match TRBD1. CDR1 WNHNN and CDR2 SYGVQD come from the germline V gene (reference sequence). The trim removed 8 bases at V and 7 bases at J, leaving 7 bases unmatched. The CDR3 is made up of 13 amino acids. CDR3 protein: CASESNRGNEQFF. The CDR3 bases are TGCGCCAGCGAGTCCAACAGGGGGAATGAGCAGTTCTTC.

The CDR3 reads CASRGNTIYF. The DNA of the CDR3 is TGTGCCAGCCGTGGAAACACCATATATTTT. The J gene is TRBJ1-3, the V gene TRBV6-1; D gene ambiguous. This CDR3 has 10 residues. The V and J ends lost 8 bases and 3 bases respectively, with 2 bases between them. The germline V gene encodes CDR1 MNHNS and CDR2 SASEGT.

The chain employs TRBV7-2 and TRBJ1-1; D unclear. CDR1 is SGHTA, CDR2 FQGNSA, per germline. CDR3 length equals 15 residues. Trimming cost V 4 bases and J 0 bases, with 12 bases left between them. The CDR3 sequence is CASSYLGGMNTEAFF. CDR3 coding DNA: TGTGCCAGCAGCTACCTGGGCGGGATGAACACTGAAGCTTTCTTT.

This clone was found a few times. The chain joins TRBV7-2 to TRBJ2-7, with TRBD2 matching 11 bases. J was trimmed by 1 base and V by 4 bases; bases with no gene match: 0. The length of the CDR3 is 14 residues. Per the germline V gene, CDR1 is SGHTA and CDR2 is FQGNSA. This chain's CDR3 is CASSWTSGSYEQYF. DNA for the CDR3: TGTGCCAGCAGCTGGACTAGCGGGTCCTACGAGCAGTACTTC.

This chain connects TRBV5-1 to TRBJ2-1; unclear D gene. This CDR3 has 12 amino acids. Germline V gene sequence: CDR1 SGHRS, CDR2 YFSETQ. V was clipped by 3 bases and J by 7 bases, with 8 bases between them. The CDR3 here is CASSSTTNEQFF. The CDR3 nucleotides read TGCGCCAGCAGCTCAACCACAAATGAGCAGTTCTTC.

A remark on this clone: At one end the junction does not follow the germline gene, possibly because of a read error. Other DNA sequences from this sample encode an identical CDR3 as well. DNA of the CDR3: TGTGCCAGCAGCTTACGACAGCTAAATTCCCCCCTCCACTTT. Protein product: CASSLRQLNSPLHF. The genes are TRBV5-6 and TRBJ1-6; D may be TRBD1 (5 bases). The CDR3 runs 14 residues. Looked up from germline, CDR1 is SGHDT and CDR2 is YYEEEE. The complete variable domain, with remaining parts taken from reference TRBV5-6 and TRBJ1-6, reads DAGVTQSPTHLIKTRGQQVTLRCSPKSGHDTVSWYQQALGQGPQFIFQYYEEEERQRGNFPDRFSGHQFPNYSSELNVNALLLGDSALYLCASSLRQLNSPLHFGNGTRLTVT.

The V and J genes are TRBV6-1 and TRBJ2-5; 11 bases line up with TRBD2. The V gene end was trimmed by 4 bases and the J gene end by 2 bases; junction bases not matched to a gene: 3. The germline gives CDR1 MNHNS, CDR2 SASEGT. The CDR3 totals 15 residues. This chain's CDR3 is CASSARLAGQETQYF. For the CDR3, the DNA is TGTGCCAGCAGTGCCCGACTAGCGGGGCAAGAGACCCAGTACTTC.